This TCR beta chain originates from a study of T cell repertoires in cytomegalovirus infection. Across the whole study: Shared public TCR beta signatures pointed to both CMV infection and a matching HLA type.

Trimming removed 0 bases at V and 2 bases at J, with 14 bases between. CDR3 length: 16 residues. The germline CDR1 and CDR2 sequences are LGHNA and YSLEER. As regards this clonotype: Its antigen is as yet unknown.

General observations from the study: The response measured ex vivo was dominated by TCR beta clonotypes (HLA-C-restricted and CMV-specific). Cumulative frequency of public TCR beta families picked out carriers of CMV plus the relevant HLA.

Via MiXCR, TCRdb re-called the reads, giving one row per CDR3 protein. The table lists more than 350,000 distinct CDR3 sequences, roughly 30% of them singletons, with roughly 13% in the top ten. The TCR sequence derives from a human donor in good health (CMV status not recorded). Some clones in this sample may be carry-over from other donors' samples. The chain couples TRBV4-3 to TRBJ2-7; D may match TRBD1 or TRBD2 (5 bases each). The sequencing sample was made of PBMCs. The CDR3 DNA is TGCGCCAGCAGCCAAGATCCGCAGGGCGGGCCCTACGAGCAGTACTTC. It codes for CASSQDPQGGPYEQYF.